This entry lists 3 T cell receptor beta chains sequenced from one sample in a study of T cell clonotyping in hematopoietic cell transplantation. Assay: immunoSEQ multiplex PCR; the TCRdb copy retains only in-frame clones and omits some. The table shows about 8,700 clones, with roughly 85% occurring only once. The material sequenced was PBMCs, taken 180 days after allogeneic stem cell transplant. Source of these receptors: a female patient in her thirties or forties who had an allogeneic stem cell transplant, so the T cells may come from the graft donor. Some clones in this sample may be carry-over from other donors' samples.

The chain couples TRBV4-2 to TRBJ2-4, with 8 nucleotides matching TRBD2. The CDR3 is 15 residues long. Looked up from germline, CDR1 is LGHNA and CDR2 is YNFKEQ. V dropped 4 bases and J dropped 2; count of bases not matched to a gene: 4. This chain's CDR3 is CASSRPGGPKNIQYF. CDR3 DNA sequence: TGTGCCAGCAGCCGCCCGGGGGGGCCCAAAAACATTCAGTACTTC.

This clone occurred once. The chain recombines TRBV2 with TRBJ2-3, with 9 nucleotides matching TRBD2. Trimming removed 7 bases from V and 6 bases from J; junction bases left unmatched: 5. Germline V gene lookup returns CDR1 SNHLY and CDR2 FYNNEI. This CDR3 is 13 amino acids long. This CDR3 is CASNGGGADTQYF. The CDR3 coding sequence is TGTGCCAGCAATGGCGGGGGGGCCGATACGCAGTATTTT. The full variable domain, rest sourced from reference TRBV2 and TRBJ2-3, is EPEVTQTPSHQVTQMGQEVILRCVPISNHLYFYWYRQILGQKVEFLVSFYNNEISEKSEIFDDQFSVERPDGSNFTLKIRSTKLEDSAMYFCASNGGGADTQYFGPGTRLTVL.

The chain combines TRBV18 with TRBJ1-5, with D possibly TRBD1 on 5 matching bases. The CDR3 extends over 16 amino acids. Germline V CDR1 and CDR2: KGHSH, LQKENI. V was pared by 2 bases and J by 2 bases, with 13 bases between. DNA of the CDR3: TGTGCCAGCTCACCAGCCCAAGCGGGGGGCAATCAGCCCCAGCATTTT. It encodes CASSPAQAGGNQPQHF. The full variable domain, rest sourced from reference TRBV18 and TRBJ1-5, is NAGVMQNPRHLVRRRGQEARLRCSPMKGHSHVYWYRQLPEEGLKFMVYLQKENIIDESGMPKERFSAEFPKEGPSILRIQQVVRGDSAAYFCASSPAQAGGNQPQHFGDGTRLSIL.